This T cell receptor beta chain was sequenced in a study of cytomegalovirus exposure and HLA in healthy donors. Per the germline V gene, CDR1 is LGHNA and CDR2 is YSLEER. Trimming left V 1 base short and J 2 bases short, with 12 bases between. CDR3 size: 17 residues. Findings of the study overall: A later analysis showed that HLA-associated TCR beta chains had undergone more clonal expansion than equally common others. TRBV6-2, TRBV6-3 and some other V segments were excluded as indistinguishable. From TCR beta sequences, most subjects' HLA-A and HLA-B alleles were reportedly predicted accurately.

PCR amplification relied on 60 Vbeta primers (plus 13 Jbeta primers). Sequencing was performed with immunoSEQ multiplex PCR; in TCRdb, only in-frame clones are kept and a portion is missing. Counted here are roughly 90,000 clones, 65% to 90% occurring once; the ten biggest clones make up more than 3%. This clone was picked up a small number of times. Antigen specificity is unknown. The source of this sequence is a man aged 30 to 39 in good health and CMV-seropositive. The rearrangement links TRBV4-3 to TRBJ2-6; a weak D match, TRBD2 (6 bases). The sample taken for sequencing was PBMCs. DNA for the CDR3: TGCGCCAGCAGCCAAGGTTCTGGGGGGACTGGGGCCAACGTCCTGACTTTC. It translates to CASSQGSGGTGANVLTF.